This T cell receptor (beta chain) was identified in a study of blood T cell repertoires in COVID-19. Looking at the study overall: T cells, B-cell-depleted T cells, or PBMCs supplied cDNA or gDNA.

Libraries were prepared by immunoSEQ multiplex PCR; TCRdb keeps only in-frame clonotypes and omits some of them. Among over 250,000 clones, around 90% were seen once, and the ten largest hold 2% to 2.5%. The ends were cut back, 2 bases at V and 1 base at J, with 12 bases in the middle. CDR1 and CDR2 from the germline V gene are SGDLS and YYNGEE. The CDR3 has 15 residues. The sample comprised peripheral blood. The TCR was taken from a man between 45 and 60 years old with acute or convalescent COVID-19. This chain connects TRBV9 to TRBJ1-1; the D is unclear. The CDR3 region is CASSVYGSGNTEAFF. In nucleotides, the CDR3 is TGTGCCAGCAGCGTCTACGGTTCGGGGAACACTGAAGCTTTCTTT.